Described below is a single T cell receptor (beta chain) sequence and its context. This clonotype was detected only a few times. No cognate antigen has been identified for it. The record has no base qualities; no much larger clone is one base away. The receptor library was made with RT-PCR. Sequencing used an Illumina HiSeq 2500. TCRdb reran the public reads through fastp at Q25 and MiXCR, keeping productive beta chains. Merged by CDR3 protein, the rows form single entries marked with the most common genes and DNA. This sample holds about 570,000 distinct CDR3 sequences; about 10% were observed only once. The ten biggest clones cover 9.5% to 11% of the sample. The sample belongs to a study of response to subunit inactivated influenza vaccine (dated by TCRdb to 2016 to 2019). With respect to the entire study: The study used deep quantitative T cell receptor repertoire profiling to track responses to a trivalent subunit inactivated influenza vaccine.

On the study overall, not on this receptor specifically: The authors suggested that each seasonal influenza vaccination may recruit only a limited number of new T cells.

This sample was shared with a second study, whose subject was T cells expressing NK-cell markers. The second paper states: The TCR beta cDNA libraries were made using 5'RACE template switching, a step that added both a universal primer site and unique molecular identifiers. Roughly 8 donors provided sorted CD3+CD56+NKG2C+, CD3+CD56+NKG2C- and CD3+CD56-NKG2C+ T-cell subsets, whose TCR beta-chain repertoires were profiled. Of the eight sequenced donors, seven were found to be HCMV-seropositive and one was found to be HCMV-seronegative. To restrict sorting to alphabetaTCR-expressing T cells, an anti-gammadeltaTCR antibody was added in several experiments. For several donors, the dominant CD3+CD56+NKG2C+ clonotypes were among the top 10 CD8+ clonotypes and accounted for 1.0-7.0% of CD8+ T cells. Those dominant clonotypes were again the most abundant among CD3+CD56-NKG2C+ cells in several donors, at about 25-60.1%. Whether the expanded NKG2C-expressing T cell clones were specific for HCMV antigens was left unclear. The study sequenced eight donors, all healthy volunteers chosen at random: three men and five women. HCMV serostatus was determined by detecting HCMV-specific IgG in serum with a commercial ELISA kit. Peripheral blood mononuclear cells were isolated from blood by Ficoll density gradient centrifugation. For about six donors, bulk peripheral blood T-cell repertoires were also sequenced from unsorted PBMC. cDNA synthesis was primed from the TCR beta constant segment, followed by two successive PCR amplification steps. Sequencing of the libraries produced 2 x 150 bp reads on Illumina HiSeq 2000/2500, MiSeq or NextSeq. MIGEC handled demultiplexing of the reads and grouping by UMI, while MiTCR was used to assemble and quantify clonotypes. To remove erroneous sequences, TCR cDNA sequences were retained only when supported by two or more reads. Downstream repertoire analysis used the tcR package, and clonotypes were matched across fractions by CDR3 nucleotide sequence plus V segment. VDJmatch was used to annotate antigen specificity against VDJdb, with one amino acid substitution in CDR3 allowed.

The TCR sequence derives from a man aged 45 to 65 who received an inactivated influenza vaccine. Donor details come from another sample of the same person, matched by shared clones. The sequenced sample was PBMCs from blood, obtained on the day of vaccination.

The DNA sequence is given as TGCGCCAGCAGCTTGGAAATTCAGTCTCACGAGCAGTACTTC. It encodes CASSLEIQSHEQYF. The chain was built from TRBV5-1 and TRBJ2-7; the D gene remains uncertain. CDR1 and CDR2 were assigned from the germline V gene as SGHRS and YFSETQ. The CDR3 spans 14 residues, from the cysteine through the phenylalanine. The entry retains the CDR3 DNA only, 42 bases that are in frame from base 1. V loses 0 bases of germline sequence and J loses 5 bases, and the interval between the two ends is 12 bases.